One T cell receptor beta chain is described in this entry. Antigen specificity is unknown. With 1 base clipped from V and 5 bases from J, the junction kept 4 bases outside the gene matches. CDR1 WSHSY and CDR2 SAAADI come from the germline V gene. The CDR3 is 14 residues long. This specimen comes from a study of a mutant IDH1 vaccine in newly diagnosed glioma. Whole-study context: Of the patients given treatment, approximately 62% were male and approximately 40% were female, and a mean age of roughly 40 years was recorded.

The repertoire was sequenced with immunoSEQ multiplex PCR; TCRdb's copy has only in-frame clones and lacks some. The data hold approximately 30,000 clones, with around 76% observed a single time. Specified time point: week 35, safety follow-up. The investigators gave 300 ug of mutant IDH1 20-mer peptide in each vaccine dose, together with topical imiquimod. Patients had eight vaccinations, in weeks 1, 3, 5, 7, 11, 15, 19 and 23. The chain combines TRBV10-2 with TRBJ2-5; 7 nucleotides line up with TRBD1. Sequenced material: PBMCs, taken from a glioma patient whose treatment included an IDH1 peptide vaccine. This TCR derives from a man aged 45-65 years with glioma. The CDR3 bases are TGCGCCAGCAGTGAGTGGGACAGTCTTGAGACCCAGTACTTC. This sequence encodes CASSEWDSLETQYF.